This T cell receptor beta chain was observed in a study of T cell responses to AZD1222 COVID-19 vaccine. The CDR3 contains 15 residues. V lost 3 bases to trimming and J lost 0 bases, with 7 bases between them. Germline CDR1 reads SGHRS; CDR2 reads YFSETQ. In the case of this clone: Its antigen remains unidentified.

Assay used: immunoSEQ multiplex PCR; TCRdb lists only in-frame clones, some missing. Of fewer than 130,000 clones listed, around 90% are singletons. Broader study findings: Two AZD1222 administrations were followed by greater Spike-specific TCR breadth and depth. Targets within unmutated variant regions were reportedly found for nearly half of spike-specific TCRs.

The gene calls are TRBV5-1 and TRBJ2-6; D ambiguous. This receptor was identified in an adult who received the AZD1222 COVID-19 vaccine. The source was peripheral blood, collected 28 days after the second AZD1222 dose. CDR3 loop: CASSSASSGANVLTF. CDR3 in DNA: TGCGCCAGCAGCTCCGCGAGCTCTGGGGCCAACGTCCTGACTTTC.